The table lists the clone carrying this T cell receptor (beta chain) with a few counts. These data are taken from a study of blood T cell repertoires in COVID-19. This CDR3 is 14 amino acids long. Germline CDR1 GTSNPN, CDR2 SVGIG (reference sequence). With V trimmed by 3 bases and J by 0 bases, 4 bases remained unmatched. Sequencing was performed with immunoSEQ multiplex PCR; in TCRdb, only in-frame clones are kept and a portion is missing. The sample carries 130,000 to 150,000 clones, about 83% recorded once. The specimen sequenced was peripheral blood. This chain connects TRBV30 to TRBJ1-1; TRBD1 aligns across 7 bases. This clonotype originated in a woman aged 40 to 50 with acute or convalescent COVID-19. The CDR3 here is CAWSLGQVNTEAFF. The CDR3 DNA reads as TGTGCCTGGAGCCTAGGACAGGTGAACACTGAAGCTTTCTTT.